What follows are 11 T cell receptor beta chains derived from one specimen sequenced in a study of T-cell reconstitution after alpha-beta-depleted transplantation in children. The authors prepared the TCRbeta library with unique molecular identifiers. TCRdb fed the PCR reads into MiXCR, producing one record per CDR3 protein. The data show about 27,000 distinct CDR3 sequences, 5% to 7% seen once. This material consisted of PBMCs, mostly from graft donor cells, taken 180 days after TCRalphabeta/CD19-depleted stem cell transplant. The receptors originated from a male patient under 18 who had a stem cell transplant for acute myeloid leukemia, so the T cells may come from the graft donor.

This clonotype is classed as medium-sized. The V call is TRBV18, the J call TRBJ1-1; D is unclear. The V and J ends lost 3 bases and 4 bases respectively, with 9 bases between them. The CDR3 has 13 residues. The germline gives CDR1 KGHSH, CDR2 LQKENI. This chain's CDR3 is CASSPLTLTEAFF. The DNA of the CDR3 is TGTGCCAGCTCACCCCTGACCCTCACTGAAGCTTTCTTT.

This clonotype occurred many times. The gene calls are TRBV18 and TRBJ2-7, with no clear D. The CDR3 has 12 amino acids. Germline CDR1 is KGHSH and CDR2 is LQKENI. The V gene lost 6 bases and the J gene lost 0 bases, with 6 bases spanning the gap. CDR3 protein: CASSTDSYEQYF. The CDR3 DNA is TGTGCCAGCTCTACAGACTCCTACGAGCAGTACTTC. The entire variable domain, with the rest obtained from reference TRBV18 and TRBJ2-7, is as follows: NAGVMQNPRHLVRRRGQEARLRCSPMKGHSHVYWYRQLPEEGLKFMVYLQKENIIDESGMPKERFSAEFPKEGPSILRIQQVVRGDSAAYFCASSTDSYEQYFGPGTRLTVT.

This clonotype was detected only a few times. This chain connects TRBV10-2 to TRBJ1-2; D unclear. Looked up from germline, CDR1 is WSHSY and CDR2 is SAAADI. The length of the CDR3 is 12 residues. V was clipped by 6 bases and J by 7 bases, with 12 bases between them. CDR3 in amino acids: CASRLGIGGYTF. The CDR3 DNA is TGCGCCAGCAGACTGGGAATAGGTGGCTACACCTTC.

There are many counts of this clonotype. The chain employs TRBV29-1 and TRBJ1-1, with D uncertain. Per the germline V gene, CDR1 is SQVTM and CDR2 is ANQGSEA. The CDR3 has 11 residues. Trimming removed 7 bases at V and 4 bases at J, with 10 bases between. This chain's CDR3 is CSAPGITEAFF. The CDR3 bases are TGCAGCGCCCCCGGAATCACTGAAGCTTTCTTT.

This clonotype has ten or more counts. The rearrangement joins TRBV3-1 to TRBJ2-5; 14 bases align to TRBD2. CDR3 length equals 18 residues. Germline assignment: CDR1 LGHDT and CDR2 YNNKEL (reference sequence). V shed 6 bases, J shed 2 bases, and the junction held 11 bases outside the gene matches. The CDR3 loop reads CASSPYWTSGRLQETQYF. The CDR3 nucleotides read TGTGCCAGCAGTCCCTACTGGACTAGCGGGAGGCTTCAAGAGACCCAGTACTTC.

This clonotype was recorded at least ten times. V is TRBV6-2 or TRBV6-3 and J is TRBJ1-1; no clear D gene. The CDR3 is made up of 13 amino acids. The ends were cut back, 2 bases at V and 2 bases at J, with 6 bases in the middle. Germline CDR1 is MNHEY and CDR2 is SVGEGT. The CDR3: CASSYRRNTEAFF. The CDR3 DNA sequence: TGTGCCAGCAGTTACAGGCGAAACACTGAAGCTTTCTTT.

This clonotype was recorded at least ten times. This rearrangement joins TRBV6-5 to TRBJ2-1; D gene ambiguous. Germline lookup yields CDR1 MNHEY and CDR2 SVGAGI. The V gene lost 2 bases and the J gene lost 0 bases, with 11 bases spanning the gap. The CDR3 sequence is 16 residues long. DNA for the CDR3: TGTGCCAGCAGTTACGCGGCAGCGTCCTCCTACAATGAGCAGTTCTTC. The encoded protein is CASSYAAASSYNEQFF.

This clonotype has at least ten counts. The chain has TRBV25-1 and TRBJ2-2, with 7 nucleotides matching TRBD2. Germline values: CDR1 MGHDK, CDR2 SYGVNS. V was pared by 8 bases and J by 5 bases, with 5 bases of the junction left unmatched. The CDR3 is 13 amino acids. The CDR3 sequence: CASRGVGTGELFF. The CDR3 DNA is TGTGCCAGCCGGGGGGTGGGGACCGGGGAGCTGTTTTTT.

This clonotype was counted ten times or more. The V and J genes are TRBV6-2 or TRBV6-3 and TRBJ2-5; D may be TRBD1 (5 bases). Germline V gives CDR1 MNHEY, CDR2 SVGEGT. This CDR3 contains 11 residues. Trimming removed 5 bases at V and 4 bases at J, with 5 bases between. The CDR3 here is CASSRGETQYF. The DNA for the CDR3 is TGTGCCAGCAGTAGGGGAGAGACCCAGTACTTC.

This clonotype has a count of ten or more. V gene TRBV7-9 combines with J gene TRBJ2-1; D not certain. This CDR3 is 12 amino acids long. Between the trimmed V and J ends, which lost 5 bases and 8 bases, there was a span of 10 bases. The germline V gene has CDR1 SEHNR and CDR2 FQNEAQ (reference sequence). The CDR3 loop is CASSPLSYEQFF. The DNA of the CDR3 is TGTGCCAGCAGCCCCCTGAGTTATGAGCAGTTCTTC.

This clonotype has at least ten counts. The chain has TRBV20-1 and TRBJ2-4; D gene ambiguous. This CDR3 spans 17 amino acids. The V end lost 5 bases, the J end lost 1 base, and 21 bases lay between the germline ends. Germline V CDR1 and CDR2: DFQATT, SNEGSKA (reference sequence). CDR3 loop: CSAHRLDLDWAKNIQYF. The CDR3 DNA reads as TGCAGTGCTCATCGCCTCGACCTCGATTGGGCCAAAAACATTCAGTACTTC.